Listed here are 30 T cell receptor beta chains from one sample, sequenced in a study of cytomegalovirus exposure and HLA in healthy donors. The PCR had 60 Vbeta and 13 Jbeta primers. Sequencing used immunoSEQ multiplex PCR; TCRdb keeps in-frame clones, though not all of them. The data contain roughly 100,000 clones, around four fifths of them singletons. Sequencing was performed on PBMCs. The receptor set was obtained from a man aged 30-40 years in good health and CMV-seronegative.

The CDR3 here is CASSEGQTTSYEQYF. DNA for the CDR3: TGCGCCAGCAGTGAGGGACAGACCACATCCTACGAGCAGTACTTC. V is TRBV10-1 and J is TRBJ2-7, with D perhaps TRBD1 (6 bases). The CDR3 has 15 amino acids. The germline V gene has CDR1 WNHNN and CDR2 SYGVQD (reference sequence). V was shortened by 2 bases and J by 1 base, with 12 bases between the two germline ends.

This rearrangement joins TRBV6-5 to TRBJ1-2, with D possibly TRBD1 on 6 matching bases. The V end was cut by 2 bases, the J end by 4 bases, with 8 bases between. CDR1 and CDR2 from the germline V gene are MNHEY and SVGAGI. The CDR3 runs 13 residues. CDR3 DNA: TGTGCCAGCAGTTACGGACAGCTCTATGGCTACACCTTC. Protein sequence: CASSYGQLYGYTF.

In nucleotides, the CDR3 is TGTGCCAGCAGTTACGGGACAGAGATCAATGAGCAGTTCTTC. Its protein product is CASSYGTEINEQFF. The rearrangement uses TRBV6-6 and TRBJ2-1, with TRBD1 matching over 7 bases. This CDR3 contains 14 residues. Germline loops: CDR1 MNHNY, CDR2 SVGAGI (reference sequence). The junction had 4 bases not matched to a gene; V was cut back by 2 bases and J by 6 bases.

The chain couples TRBV27 to TRBJ2-7; 8 bases are a match to TRBD1. The V gene end was trimmed by 4 bases and the J gene end by 12 bases; junction bases not matched to a gene: 5. The CDR3 is 11 residues long. Germline-derived CDR1 and CDR2 are MNHEY and SMNVEV (reference sequence). The CDR3 is CASSSGQGTYF. The CDR3 DNA is TGTGCCAGCAGTTCCGGACAGGGAACGTACTTC.

The chain is built from TRBV7-2 and TRBJ1-2; maybe TRBD1 (5 bases). The CDR3 runs to 15 residues. CDR1 SGHTA and CDR2 FQGNSA come from the germline V gene. The V end lost 5 bases, the J end lost 2 bases, and 15 bases lay between the germline ends. CDR3 in DNA: TGTGCCAGCAGCCCCAGGGCACTCGGGAACTATGGCTACACCTTC. Translating gives CASSPRALGNYGYTF.

The rearrangement links TRBV28 to TRBJ2-7, with D maybe TRBD1 (5 bases). CDR1 is MDHEN and CDR2 is SYDVKM in the germline V gene. The V end was cut by 3 bases, the J end by 0 bases, with 9 bases between. This CDR3 spans 14 amino acids. The CDR3 is CASSLDKSSYEQYF. Here the CDR3 DNA reads TGTGCCAGCAGTTTGGACAAGAGCTCCTACGAGCAGTACTTC.

CDR3 loop: CASSSAGFHEQYF. The CDR3, as DNA: TGTGCCAGCAGTTCGGCGGGATTCCACGAGCAGTACTTC. The rearrangement uses TRBV27 and TRBJ2-7; tentative D call: TRBD2 (6 bases). V lost 4 bases and J lost 5, with 12 bases in between. In germline, CDR1 is MNHEY, CDR2 SMNVEV (reference sequence). The CDR3 sequence is 13 residues long.

V is TRBV5-1 and J is TRBJ2-1; 9 bases are a match to TRBD1. The CDR3 consists of 13 residues. The germline CDR1 and CDR2 sequences are SGHRS and YFSETQ. V was pared by 4 bases and J by 12 bases, with 8 bases of the junction left unmatched. CDR3 residues: CASSLGTGRGQFF. The DNA for the CDR3 is TGCGCCAGCAGCCTGGGGACAGGGCGTGGGCAGTTCTTC.

J is TRBJ1-5 and V is TRBV19; D is perhaps TRBD1 (6 bases). V was shortened by 1 base and J by 2 bases, with 24 bases between the two germline ends. The CDR3 loop spans 20 amino acids. The V gene's germline CDR1 is LNHDA and CDR2 SQIVND (reference sequence). The CDR3 DNA is TGTGCCAGTAGTATAGGGCAGGGGCTATCGGTTGTGCTCGGCAATCAGCCCCAGCATTTT. As protein: CASSIGQGLSVVLGNQPQHF.

This clone was counted once. V gene TRBV6-5 combines with J gene TRBJ2-3, with TRBD1 matching over 7 bases. The CDR3 runs to 15 residues. V gave up 4 bases and J gave up 2 bases; unmatched junction bases: 6. Germline V gene lookup returns CDR1 MNHEY and CDR2 SVGAGI. CDR3 amino acids: CASSSDRASTDTQYF. In DNA form, the CDR3 reads TGTGCCAGCAGTTCCGACAGGGCCTCCACAGATACGCAGTATTTT.

The V and J genes are TRBV5-1 and TRBJ2-3, with TRBD2 matching 7 bases. Germline assignment: CDR1 SGHRS and CDR2 YFSETQ. The CDR3 sequence is 15 residues long. J was trimmed by 5 bases and V by 3 bases; bases with no gene match: 9. The CDR3 loop reads CASSSGSGGGDTQYF. The CDR3 coding sequence is TGCGCCAGCAGCTCCGGGAGCGGCGGGGGAGATACGCAGTATTTT. The full variable domain, its missing parts supplied by reference TRBV5-1 and TRBJ2-3, is KAGVTQTPRYLIKTRGQQVTLSCSPISGHRSVSWYQQTPGQGLQFLFEYFSETQRNKGNFPGRFSGRQFSNSRSEMNVSTLELGDSALYLCASSSGSGGGDTQYFGPGTRLTVL.

The chain employs TRBV6-1 and TRBJ1-1; 7 bases line up with TRBD1. J was trimmed by 0 bases and V by 10 bases; bases with no gene match: 5. CDR3 length equals 13 residues. CDR1 and CDR2 from the germline V gene are MNHNS and SASEGT. CDR3 region: CATPGQMNTEAFF. In DNA, the CDR3 is TGTGCCACTCCGGGACAGATGAACACTGAAGCTTTCTTT.

The genes are TRBV5-5 and TRBJ1-5; 7 nucleotides match TRBD1. Germline CDR1 is SGHKS and CDR2 is YYEKEE (reference sequence). The trim removed 3 bases at V and 3 bases at J, leaving 3 bases unmatched. This CDR3 is 14 amino acids long. In nucleotides, the CDR3 is TGTGCCAGCAGCTGGGGACAGACCAATCAGCCCCAGCATTTT. Translating it yields CASSWGQTNQPQHF.

The chain carries TRBV10-3 and TRBJ1-2; possible D gene TRBD1, 6 bases. The ends were cut back, 9 bases at V and 7 bases at J, with 21 bases in the middle. The CDR3 covers 14 residues. The germline V gene encodes CDR1 ENHRY and CDR2 SYGVKD. The CDR3 DNA reads TGTGCCATTAGGATCGAACAGGGCCTCGGTGGCTACACCTTC. It translates to CAIRIEQGLGGYTF.

The DNA for the CDR3 is TGTGCCACCAGCAGCAAGGGACAGGATGACTCCTACAATGAGCAGTTCTTC. It encodes CATSSKGQDDSYNEQFF. This chain joins TRBV15 and TRBJ2-1, with TRBD1 matching 8 bases. The V gene end was trimmed by 3 bases and the J gene end by 0 bases; junction bases not matched to a gene: 7. Per germline, CDR1 LNHNV and CDR2 YYDKDF (reference sequence). The CDR3 has 17 residues.

This clone has a handful of counts. This chain connects TRBV27 to TRBJ1-2, with 8 nucleotides matching TRBD1. Trimming removed 6 bases from V and 1 base from J; junction bases left unmatched: 7. Germline V gives CDR1 MNHEY, CDR2 SMNVEV (reference sequence). The CDR3 has 15 residues. Here the CDR3 DNA reads TGTGCCAGCAGACTACAGGGGGTTCTTAACTATGGCTACACCTTC. Residues: CASRLQGVLNYGYTF.

This chain connects TRBV19 to TRBJ1-2; a possible D gene is TRBD1 (6 bases). V gave up 4 bases and J gave up 1 base, with 19 bases separating them. Germline V lookup: CDR1 LNHDA, CDR2 SQIVND (reference sequence). The CDR3 is made up of 17 amino acids. CDR3 sequence: CASSNSRQASFNYGYTF. Here the CDR3 DNA reads TGTGCCAGTAGTAATTCCAGACAGGCCTCCTTTAACTATGGCTACACCTTC.

The chain couples TRBV10-3 to TRBJ1-2; TRBD1 matches at 7 bases. Germline trimming cut 9 bases from V and 4 bases from J; bases unmatched to any gene: 8. This CDR3 has 13 residues. The V gene's germline CDR1 is ENHRY and CDR2 SYGVKD. The CDR3: CAIREGGIYGYTF. The DNA of the CDR3 is TGTGCCATTCGAGAAGGGGGCATCTATGGCTACACCTTC.

This sequence joins TRBV19 and TRBJ2-3; 8 nucleotides align to TRBD1. This CDR3 comprises 15 residues. Germline CDR1 reads LNHDA; CDR2 reads SQIVND (reference sequence). The trim removed 4 bases at V and 2 bases at J, leaving 5 bases unmatched. The CDR3: CASSTGQVFTDTQYF. The CDR3 DNA follows: TGTGCCAGTAGTACGGGACAGGTCTTCACAGATACGCAGTATTTT. Together with reference TRBV19 and TRBJ2-3, the CDR3 gives the full variable domain: DGGITQSPKYLFRKEGQNVTLSCEQNLNHDAMYWYRQDPGQGLRLIYYSQIVNDFQKGDIAEGYSVSREKKESFPLTVTSAQKNPTAFYLCASSTGQVFTDTQYFGPGTRLTVL.

This clone has more than one count but fewer than ten. The chain couples TRBV15 to TRBJ2-4; 7 bases agree with TRBD1. Trimming cost V 3 bases and J 1 base; bases outside gene matches: 9. Germline CDR1 reads LNHNV; CDR2 reads YYDKDF (reference sequence). The CDR3 length is 17 residues. CDR3 in DNA: TGTGCCACCAGCAGGGGCGGACAGGCCTGGGCCAAAAACATTCAGTACTTC. It is translated as CATSRGGQAWAKNIQYF.

The rearrangement links TRBV6-1 to TRBJ2-3; 10 bases agree with TRBD2. Trimming cost V 8 bases and J 4 bases; bases outside gene matches: 9. This CDR3 comprises 15 residues. Germline V lookup: CDR1 MNHNS, CDR2 SASEGT. CDR3 nucleotide sequence: TGTGCCAGCGGAATAAGCGGGGGGGCTCCAGATACGCAGTATTTT. It is translated as CASGISGGAPDTQYF.

This clone was counted between two and nine times. The CDR3 DNA reads TGTGCCAGCAGCCCCCAGGGGGCTTCTAATGAAAAACTGTTTTTT. It specifies CASSPQGASNEKLFF. This chain joins TRBV7-9 and TRBJ1-4; TRBD1 aligns across 8 bases. This CDR3 spans 15 amino acids. V dropped 5 bases and J dropped 3; count of bases not matched to a gene: 5. Germline lookup yields CDR1 SEHNR and CDR2 FQNEAQ (reference sequence).

The DNA for the CDR3 is TGTGCCAGCAGTATTTACAGGGGGCCCAACAATGAGCAGTTCTTC. This gives the protein CASSIYRGPNNEQFF. The rearrangement uses TRBV6-5 and TRBJ2-1; TRBD1 matches 9 bases. This CDR3 has 15 residues. The ends lost 5 bases at V and 5 bases at J; junction bases unmatched: 7. CDR1 and CDR2 from the germline V gene are MNHEY and SVGAGI.

This clone was seen more than once but under ten times. The rearrangement links TRBV5-1 to TRBJ2-2; 8 bases align to TRBD1. The V segment lost 4 bases and the J segment 3 bases; nucleotides outside the gene matches: 8. Per germline, CDR1 SGHRS and CDR2 YFSETQ. The CDR3 is 16 residues long. In nucleotides, the CDR3 is TGCGCCAGCAGCCCCAGCAGGGGGCTTGACACCGGGGAGCTGTTTTTT. Its protein is CASSPSRGLDTGELFF.

The V and J genes are TRBV4-3 and TRBJ2-7; 10 bases match TRBD2. With V trimmed by 4 bases and J by 4 bases, 1 base remained unmatched. The CDR3 is 13 amino acids. Germline lookup yields CDR1 LGHNA and CDR2 YSLEER. This CDR3 is CASSLAGGYEQYF. CDR3 coding DNA: TGCGCCAGCAGCCTAGCGGGAGGTTACGAGCAGTACTTC.

V is TRBV7-9 and J is TRBJ1-5; 8 positions match TRBD1. CDR1 and CDR2 (germline): SEHNR, FQNEAQ (reference sequence). V lost 4 bases to trimming and J lost 4 bases; unmatched junction nucleotides: 3. This CDR3 spans 14 amino acids. For the CDR3, the DNA is TGTGCCAGCAGCTCGGGACAGGATAATCAGCCCCAGCATTTT. It is translated as CASSSGQDNQPQHF.

The chain joins TRBV10-1 to TRBJ2-1; 11 nucleotides line up with TRBD2. After removal of 3 bases from V and 8 bases from J, the junction contained 12 bases not matched to a gene. CDR1 is WNHNN, CDR2 SYGVQD, per germline (reference sequence). CDR3 length: 17 residues. CDR3 nucleotide sequence: TGCGCCAGCAGTGAAAGGCTAGCGGGAGGACCGGGGGATGAGCAGTTCTTC. It specifies CASSERLAGGPGDEQFF.

The chain couples TRBV14 to TRBJ2-7, with D possibly TRBD2 on 5 matching bases. This CDR3 is 13 amino acids long. The V and J ends lost 6 bases and 3 bases respectively, with 12 bases between them. CDR1 is SGHDN, CDR2 FVKESK, per germline. Written as DNA, the CDR3 is TGTGCCAGCAGTGCTAGCCCTGTCTACGAGCAGTACTTC. It codes for CASSASPVYEQYF.

V gene TRBV5-4 combines with J gene TRBJ2-5, with TRBD1 identical over 10 bases. Germline lookup yields CDR1 SGHNT and CDR2 YYREEE (reference sequence). This CDR3 spans 16 amino acids. Trimming at V came to 3 bases and at J to 4 bases, leaving 9 bases not matched to a gene. The CDR3: CASSSNSGTGVETQYF. CDR3 bases: TGTGCCAGCAGCTCCAACTCCGGGACAGGGGTAGAGACCCAGTACTTC.

This clone was seen a few times. CDR3 amino acids: CASSLVLGALGEQYF. Written as DNA, the CDR3 is TGTGCCAGCAGCTTAGTGCTGGGGGCTCTAGGCGAGCAGTACTTC. The chain joins TRBV7-6 to TRBJ2-7, with a possible D match to TRBD1 (6 bases). Trimming took off 1 base at V and 6 bases at J, with 16 bases between the two ends. The germline V gene has CDR1 SGHVS and CDR2 FNYEAQ. This CDR3 is 15 amino acids long.